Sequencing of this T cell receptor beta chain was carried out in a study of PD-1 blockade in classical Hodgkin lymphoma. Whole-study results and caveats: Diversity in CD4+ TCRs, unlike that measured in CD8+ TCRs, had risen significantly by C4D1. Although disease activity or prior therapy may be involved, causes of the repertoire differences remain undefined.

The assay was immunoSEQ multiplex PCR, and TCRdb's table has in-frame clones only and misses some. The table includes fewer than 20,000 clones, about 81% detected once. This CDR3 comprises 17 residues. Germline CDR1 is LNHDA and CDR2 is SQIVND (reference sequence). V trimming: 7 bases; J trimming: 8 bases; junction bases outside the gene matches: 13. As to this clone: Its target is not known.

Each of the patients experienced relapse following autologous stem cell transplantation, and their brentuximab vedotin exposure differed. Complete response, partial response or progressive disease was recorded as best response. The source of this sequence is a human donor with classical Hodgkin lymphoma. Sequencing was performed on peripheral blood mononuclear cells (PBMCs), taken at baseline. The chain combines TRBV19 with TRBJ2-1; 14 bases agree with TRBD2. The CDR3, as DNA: TGTGCCAGTATTGGGGCTGTAGGACTAGCGGGAGGCTATGAGCAGTTCTTC. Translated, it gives CASIGAVGLAGGYEQFF.